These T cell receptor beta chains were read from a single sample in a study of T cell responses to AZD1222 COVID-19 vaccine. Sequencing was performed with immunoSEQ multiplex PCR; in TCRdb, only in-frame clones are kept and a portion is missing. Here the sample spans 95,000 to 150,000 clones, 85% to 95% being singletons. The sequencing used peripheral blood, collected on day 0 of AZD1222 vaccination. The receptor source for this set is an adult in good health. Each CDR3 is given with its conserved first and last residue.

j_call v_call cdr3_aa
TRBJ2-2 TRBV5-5 CASSWTSGFTGELFF
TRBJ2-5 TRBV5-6 CASSSPGGGGTQYF
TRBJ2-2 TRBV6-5 CASSPGGFSGELFF
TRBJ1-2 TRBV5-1 CASSLGQGKDGYTF
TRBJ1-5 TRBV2 CASSTQGAGNQPQHF
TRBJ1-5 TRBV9 CASSNDYSNQPQHF
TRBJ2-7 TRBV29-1 CSVARGGAGEQYF
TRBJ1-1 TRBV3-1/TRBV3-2 CASSQDKGGGLNTEAFF
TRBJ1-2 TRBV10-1 CASSPTGNYGYTF
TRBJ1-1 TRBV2 CASSDRQSNTEAFF
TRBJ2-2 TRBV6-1 CASSETPGGTGELFF
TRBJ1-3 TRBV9 CASSGQGTSRSGNTIYF
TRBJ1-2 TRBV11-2 CASSPGGSNNYGYTF
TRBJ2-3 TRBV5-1 CASSLGGGGYSDTQYF
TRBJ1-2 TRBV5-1 CASSLGVWDNYGYTF
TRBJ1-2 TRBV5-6 CASSRWQDSPFGYTF
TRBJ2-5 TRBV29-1 CSVRLAGGETQYF
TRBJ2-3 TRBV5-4 CASSLRLAGGPTDTQYF
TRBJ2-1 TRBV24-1 CATSVTGNEQFF
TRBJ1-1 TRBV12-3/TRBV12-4 CASRSGGNTEAFF
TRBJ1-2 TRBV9 CASSVAPGTGSNYGYTF
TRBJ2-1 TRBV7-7 CASSLGTDSYNEQFF
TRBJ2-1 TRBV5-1 CASSLITGYNEQFF
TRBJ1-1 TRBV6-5 CASSYSANGGTEAFF
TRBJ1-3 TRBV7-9 CASEKGGSGNTIYF
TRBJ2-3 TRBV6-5 CASRDSARDTQYF
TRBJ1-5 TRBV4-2 CASSPAGTGDPWQPQHF
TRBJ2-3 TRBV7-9 CASSPRGALFTDTQYF
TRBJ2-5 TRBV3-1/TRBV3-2 CASSQAGPSTETQYF
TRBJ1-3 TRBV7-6 CASSQGVGTGNTIYF
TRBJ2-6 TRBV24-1 CATGMSGANVLTF
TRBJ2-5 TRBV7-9 CASSGHTQETQYF
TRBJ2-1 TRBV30 CAWIQAYNEQFF
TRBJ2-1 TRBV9 CASSRDSYNEQFF
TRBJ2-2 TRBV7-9 CASSLGQGRDTGELFF
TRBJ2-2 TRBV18 CASSPQRENTGELFF
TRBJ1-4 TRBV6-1 CASSDGGAGDEKLFF
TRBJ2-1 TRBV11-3 CASSLGGGSYNEQFF
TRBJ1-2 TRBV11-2 CASSYAGGGFEYGYTF
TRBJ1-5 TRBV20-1 CSASRSGTGGAGNQPQHF
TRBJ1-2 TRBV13 CASRQGVGGGYGYTF
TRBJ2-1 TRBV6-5 CASPAVDEQFF
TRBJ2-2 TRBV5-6 CASSFQNTGELFF
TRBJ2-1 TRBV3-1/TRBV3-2 CASSQTRDPSNEQFF
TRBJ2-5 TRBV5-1 CASSPGSGQYQETQYF
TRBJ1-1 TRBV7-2 CASSARQGVTEAFF
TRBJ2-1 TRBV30 CAWSGRTYNEQFF
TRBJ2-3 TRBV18 CASSPREDTQYF